A single sample gave rise to the 12 T cell receptor beta chains below, sequenced in a study of response to subunit inactivated influenza vaccine. TCRdb reprocessed the RT-PCR reads with MiXCR, giving one entry per CDR3 protein. The sample lists around 250,000 distinct CDR3 sequences; 9% to 15% were seen once. The sample was non-naive T cells sorted from PBMCs, taken 14 days before vaccination. These receptors originate from a man aged 45-65 years who received an inactivated influenza vaccine.

The chain combines TRBV7-8 with TRBJ2-4; D is unclear. The germline V gene has CDR1 SGHVS and CDR2 FQNEAQ. Trimming cost V 2 bases and J 1 base, with 18 bases left between them. The CDR3 has 18 amino acids. The CDR3 nucleotides are TGTGCCAGCAGCTTATCGGCTGGGATACTGACCGCCAAAAACATTCAGTACTTC. This sequence encodes CASSLSAGILTAKNIQYF. The entire variable domain, with the rest obtained from reference TRBV7-8 and TRBJ2-4, is as follows: GAGVSQSPRYKVAKRGQDVALRCDPISGHVSLFWYQQALGQGPEFLTYFQNEAQLDKSGLPSDRFFAERPEGSVSTLKIQRTQQEDSAVYLCASSLSAGILTAKNIQYFGAGTRLSVL.

The V and J genes are TRBV20-1 and TRBJ1-4; D unresolved. This CDR3 contains 13 residues. V shed 3 bases and J shed 5 bases, with 10 bases lying between them. Germline-derived CDR1 and CDR2 are DFQATT and SNEGSKA (reference sequence). CDR3 loop: CSASKVKNEKLFF. CDR3 nucleotide sequence: TGCAGTGCTAGCAAGGTTAAGAATGAAAAACTGTTTTTT.

This clonotype has a handful of counts. The chain uses TRBV3-1 and TRBJ1-2; TRBD1 is a possible D gene (6 bases). CDR1 and CDR2 (germline): LGHDT, YNNKEL (reference sequence). CDR3 length: 14 residues. V gave up 4 bases and J gave up 4 bases, with 13 bases separating them. CDR3 sequence: CASSPETGSYGYTF. The CDR3 DNA is TGTGCCAGCAGCCCAGAGACAGGAAGCTATGGCTACACCTTC.

The chain recombines TRBV30 with TRBJ2-5; tentatively, D is TRBD1 (5 bases). The CDR3 consists of 14 residues. Trimming took off 0 bases at V and 4 bases at J, with 12 bases between the two ends. In germline, CDR1 is GTSNPN, CDR2 SVGIG (reference sequence). The CDR3 protein is CAWSVGHLGETQYF. CDR3 DNA sequence: TGTGCCTGGAGTGTCGGACACCTAGGAGAGACCCAGTACTTC.

The V and J genes are TRBV6-9 and TRBJ2-2, with D uncertain. Per the germline V gene, CDR1 is MNHGY and CDR2 is SVAAGI. This CDR3 region has 11 residues. The CDR3 spells CGSPSSGELFF. The CDR3 nucleotides read TGTGGTAGTCCTAGTTCCGGGGAGCTGTTTTTT.

This clonotype was counted a few times. The genes are TRBV6-2 or TRBV6-3 and TRBJ1-5, with D unclear. In germline, CDR1 is MNHEY, CDR2 SVGEGT. Between the trimmed V and J ends, which lost 10 bases and 9 bases, there was a span of 10 bases. The CDR3 sequence is 10 residues long. For the CDR3, the DNA is TGTGCCACGATTCAGTGGCCCCAGCATTTT. Its protein is CATIQWPQHF.

The sample holds many counts of this clonotype. The chain employs TRBV5-1 and TRBJ2-1, with unresolved D. V was trimmed by 0 bases and J by 0 bases, leaving 10 bases between them. The CDR3 length is 16 residues. CDR1 is SGHRS and CDR2 is YFSETQ in the germline V gene. Here the CDR3 DNA reads TGCGCCAGCAGCTTGGTTGTGGCGGCCTCCTACAATGAGCAGTTCTTC. It specifies CASSLVVAASYNEQFF.

This clonotype turned up a few times. This chain links TRBV30 with TRBJ1-1; D ambiguous. V lost 4 bases and J 0 bases, leaving 9 bases between the germline ends. This CDR3 contains 13 residues. Per germline, CDR1 GTSNPN and CDR2 SVGIG (reference sequence). The CDR3 here is CAWIYGVNTEAFF. The CDR3 region has the DNA TGTGCCTGGATCTACGGGGTGAACACTGAAGCTTTCTTT.

This clonotype has a count of ten or more. The chain joins TRBV5-1 to TRBJ2-5; D is unresolved. Germline V gene data show CDR1 as SGHRS and CDR2 as YFSETQ. There are 14 residues in the CDR3. V lost 4 bases and J lost 1, with 11 bases in between. In DNA form, the CDR3 reads TGCGCCAGCAGCCAGATGGCCCTCCAAGAGACCCAGTACTTC. It codes for CASSQMALQETQYF.

This clonotype was observed a handful of times. The chain's CDR3 is CASSPPSRTGITGELFF. As DNA, the CDR3 is TGTGCCAGCAGTCCACCCTCCCGGACAGGGATCACCGGGGAGCTGTTTTTT. This rearrangement joins TRBV28 to TRBJ2-2, with 8 bases fitting TRBD1. J was trimmed by 4 bases and V by 5 bases; bases with no gene match: 12. Germline CDR1 reads MDHEN; CDR2 reads SYDVKM. CDR3 length: 17 amino acids.

The chain couples TRBV6-5 to TRBJ2-6, with D uncertain. Germline loops: CDR1 MNHEY, CDR2 SVGAGI. Trimming shortened V by 2 bases and J by 0 bases, and 14 bases separated the two germline ends. The CDR3 spans 18 residues. CDR3 in DNA: TGTGCCAGCAGTTACGGTTCCAGTTCCCCCTCTGGGGCCAACGTCCTGACTTTC. Protein: CASSYGSSSPSGANVLTF.

This clonotype was detected ten times or more. This chain joins TRBV10-3 and TRBJ1-2; D is uncertain. The CDR3 loop spans 12 amino acids. Trimming stripped 4 bases from V and 8 bases from J, with 11 bases between. Germline CDR1 and CDR2: ENHRY and SYGVKD. CDR3 protein: CAISVPMGGYTF. In DNA form, the CDR3 reads TGTGCCATCAGTGTACCCATGGGCGGCTACACCTTC.